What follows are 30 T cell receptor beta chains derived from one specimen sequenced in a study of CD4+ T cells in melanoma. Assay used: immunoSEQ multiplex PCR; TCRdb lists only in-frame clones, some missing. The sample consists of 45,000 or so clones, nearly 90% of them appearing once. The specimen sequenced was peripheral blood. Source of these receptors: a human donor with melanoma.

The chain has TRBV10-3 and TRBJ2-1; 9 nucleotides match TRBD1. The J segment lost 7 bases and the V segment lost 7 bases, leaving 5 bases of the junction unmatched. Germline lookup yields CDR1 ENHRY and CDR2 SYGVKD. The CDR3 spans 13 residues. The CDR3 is CAIKQQGANEQFF. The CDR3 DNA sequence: TGTGCCATCAAACAACAGGGGGCGAATGAGCAGTTCTTC.

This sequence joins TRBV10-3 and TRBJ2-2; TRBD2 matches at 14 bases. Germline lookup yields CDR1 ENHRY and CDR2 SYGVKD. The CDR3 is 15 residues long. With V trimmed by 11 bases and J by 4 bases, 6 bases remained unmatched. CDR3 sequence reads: CASTGTSGGTGELFF. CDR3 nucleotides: TGTGCCTCGACTGGGACTAGCGGGGGCACCGGGGAGCTGTTTTTT.

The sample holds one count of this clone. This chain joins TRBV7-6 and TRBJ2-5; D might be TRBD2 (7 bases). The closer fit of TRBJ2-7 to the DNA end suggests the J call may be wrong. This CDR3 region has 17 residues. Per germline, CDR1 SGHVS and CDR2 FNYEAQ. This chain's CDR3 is CASSLLGGRGSGYEQYF. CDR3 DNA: TGTGCCAGCAGCTTATTAGGGGGGAGGGGCAGCGGATACGAGCAGTACTTC.

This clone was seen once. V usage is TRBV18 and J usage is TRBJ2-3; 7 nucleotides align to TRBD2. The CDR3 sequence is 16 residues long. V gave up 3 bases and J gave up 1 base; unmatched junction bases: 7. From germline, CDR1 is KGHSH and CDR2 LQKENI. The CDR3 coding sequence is TGTGCCAGCTCACCCCGCGGGGGAGGGGGCACAGATACGCAGTATTTT. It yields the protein CASSPRGGGGTDTQYF.

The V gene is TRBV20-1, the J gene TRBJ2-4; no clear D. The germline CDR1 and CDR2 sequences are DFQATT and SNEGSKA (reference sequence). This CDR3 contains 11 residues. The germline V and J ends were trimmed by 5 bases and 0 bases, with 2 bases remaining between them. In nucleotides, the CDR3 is TGCAGTGCTTTAGCCAAAAACATTCAGTACTTC. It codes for CSALAKNIQYF.

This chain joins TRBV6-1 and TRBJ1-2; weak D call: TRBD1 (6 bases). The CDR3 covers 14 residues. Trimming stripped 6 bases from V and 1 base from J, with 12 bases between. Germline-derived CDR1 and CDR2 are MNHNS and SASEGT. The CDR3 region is CASSLQGLNYGYTF. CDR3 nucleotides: TGTGCCAGCAGCCTACAGGGACTTAACTATGGCTACACCTTC.

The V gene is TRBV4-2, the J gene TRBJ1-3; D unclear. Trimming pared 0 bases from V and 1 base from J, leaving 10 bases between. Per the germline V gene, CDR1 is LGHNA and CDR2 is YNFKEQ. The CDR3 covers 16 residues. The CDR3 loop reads CASSQDGPKSGNTIYF. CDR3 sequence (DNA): TGTGCCAGCAGCCAAGATGGCCCTAAATCTGGAAACACCATATATTTT.

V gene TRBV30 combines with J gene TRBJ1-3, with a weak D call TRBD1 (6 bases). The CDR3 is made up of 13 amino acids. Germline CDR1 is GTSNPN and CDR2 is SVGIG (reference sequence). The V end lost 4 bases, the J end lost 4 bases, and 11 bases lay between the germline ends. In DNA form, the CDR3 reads TGTGCCTGGAACCCGGGACAAGGAAACACCATATATTTT. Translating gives CAWNPGQGNTIYF.

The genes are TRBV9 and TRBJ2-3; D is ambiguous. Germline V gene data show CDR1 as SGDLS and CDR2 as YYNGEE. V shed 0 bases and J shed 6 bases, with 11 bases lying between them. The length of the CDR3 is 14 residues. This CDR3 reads CASSVDTVADTQYF. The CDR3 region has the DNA TGTGCCAGCAGCGTAGATACGGTGGCGGATACGCAGTATTTT. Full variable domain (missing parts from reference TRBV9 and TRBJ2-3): DSGVTQTPKHLITATGQRVTLRCSPRSGDLSVYWYQQSLDQGLQFLIQYYNGEERAKGNILERFSAQQFPDLHSELNLSSLELGDSALYFCASSVDTVADTQYFGPGTRLTVL.

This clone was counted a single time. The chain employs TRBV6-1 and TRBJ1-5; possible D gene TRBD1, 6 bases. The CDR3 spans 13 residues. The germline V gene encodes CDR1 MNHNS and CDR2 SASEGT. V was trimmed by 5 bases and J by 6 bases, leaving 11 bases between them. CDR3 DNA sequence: TGTGCCAGCAGTCAACAGGGAGGTCAGCCCCAGCATTTT. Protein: CASSQQGGQPQHF.

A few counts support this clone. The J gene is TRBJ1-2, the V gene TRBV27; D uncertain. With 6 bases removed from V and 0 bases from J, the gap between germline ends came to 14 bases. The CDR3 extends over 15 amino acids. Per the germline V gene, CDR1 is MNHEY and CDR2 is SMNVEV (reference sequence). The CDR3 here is CASSNFNSANYGYTF. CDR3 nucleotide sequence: TGTGCCAGCAGCAACTTCAATTCGGCTAACTATGGCTACACCTTC.

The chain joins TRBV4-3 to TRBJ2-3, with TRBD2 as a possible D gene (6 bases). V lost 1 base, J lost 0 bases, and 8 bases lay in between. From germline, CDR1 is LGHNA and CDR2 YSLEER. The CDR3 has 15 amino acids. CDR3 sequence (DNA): TGCGCCAGCAGCCAAGTTAGCGGTAGCACAGATACGCAGTATTTT. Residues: CASSQVSGSTDTQYF.

CDR3 region: CASSYSAGYGYTF. The DNA for the CDR3 is TGTGCCAGCAGTTACTCGGCCGGTTATGGCTACACCTTC. The chain couples TRBV6-5 to TRBJ1-2; D gene unclear. This CDR3 region has 13 residues. V was clipped by 0 bases and J by 5 bases, with 7 bases between them. Germline V gives CDR1 MNHEY, CDR2 SVGAGI.

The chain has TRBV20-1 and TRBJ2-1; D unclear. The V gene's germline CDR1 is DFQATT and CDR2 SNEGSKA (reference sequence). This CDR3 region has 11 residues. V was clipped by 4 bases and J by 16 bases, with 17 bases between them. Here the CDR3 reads CSATDRVRSFF. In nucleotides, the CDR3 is TGCAGTGCTACAGACCGGGTTCGGAGTTTCTTC.

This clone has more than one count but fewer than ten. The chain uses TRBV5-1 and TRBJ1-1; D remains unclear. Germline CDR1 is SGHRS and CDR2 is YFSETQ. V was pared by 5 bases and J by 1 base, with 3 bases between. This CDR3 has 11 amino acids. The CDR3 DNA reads TGCGCCAGCAGGCGGAACACTGAAGCTTTCTTT. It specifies CASRRNTEAFF. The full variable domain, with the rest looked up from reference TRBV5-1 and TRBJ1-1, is KAGVTQTPRYLIKTRGQQVTLSCSPISGHRSVSWYQQTPGQGLQFLFEYFSETQRNKGNFPGRFSGRQFSNSRSEMNVSTLELGDSALYLCASRRNTEAFFGQGTRLTVV.

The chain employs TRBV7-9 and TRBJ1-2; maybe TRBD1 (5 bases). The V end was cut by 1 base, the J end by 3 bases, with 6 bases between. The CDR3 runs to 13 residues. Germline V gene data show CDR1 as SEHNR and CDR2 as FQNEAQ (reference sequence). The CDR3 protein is CASSLGRDYGYTF. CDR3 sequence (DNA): TGTGCCAGCAGCTTAGGCAGGGACTATGGCTACACCTTC.

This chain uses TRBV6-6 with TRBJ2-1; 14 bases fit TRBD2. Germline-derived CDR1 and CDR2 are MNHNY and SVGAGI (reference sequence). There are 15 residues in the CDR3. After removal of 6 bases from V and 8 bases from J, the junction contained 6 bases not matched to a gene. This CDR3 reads CASSPTSGGAYEQFF. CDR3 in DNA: TGTGCCAGCAGCCCGACTAGCGGGGGGGCTTATGAGCAGTTCTTC.

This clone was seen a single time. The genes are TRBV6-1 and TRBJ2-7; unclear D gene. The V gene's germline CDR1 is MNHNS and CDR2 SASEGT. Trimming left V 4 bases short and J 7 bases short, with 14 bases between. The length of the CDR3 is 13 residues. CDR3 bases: TGTGCCAGCAGTGGCCTGGACGGCTCAGAGCAGTACTTC. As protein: CASSGLDGSEQYF.

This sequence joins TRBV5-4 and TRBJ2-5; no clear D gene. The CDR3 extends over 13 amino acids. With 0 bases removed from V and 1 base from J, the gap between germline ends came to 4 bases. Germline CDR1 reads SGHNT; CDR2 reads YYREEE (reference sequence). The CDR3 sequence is CASSLGTQETQYF. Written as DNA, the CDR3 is TGTGCCAGCAGCTTGGGTACCCAAGAGACCCAGTACTTC.

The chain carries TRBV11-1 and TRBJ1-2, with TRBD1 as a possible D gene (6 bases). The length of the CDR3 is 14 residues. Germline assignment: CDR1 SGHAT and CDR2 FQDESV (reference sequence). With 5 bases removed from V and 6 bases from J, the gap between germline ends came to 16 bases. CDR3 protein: CASSHVGTGHGYTF. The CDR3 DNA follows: TGTGCCAGCAGCCACGTAGGTACAGGGCATGGCTACACCTTC.

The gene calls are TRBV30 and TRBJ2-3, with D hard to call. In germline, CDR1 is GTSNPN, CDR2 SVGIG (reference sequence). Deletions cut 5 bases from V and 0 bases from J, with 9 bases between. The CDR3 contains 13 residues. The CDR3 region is CAWGKASTDTQYF. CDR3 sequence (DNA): TGTGCCTGGGGGAAAGCGAGCACAGATACGCAGTATTTT.

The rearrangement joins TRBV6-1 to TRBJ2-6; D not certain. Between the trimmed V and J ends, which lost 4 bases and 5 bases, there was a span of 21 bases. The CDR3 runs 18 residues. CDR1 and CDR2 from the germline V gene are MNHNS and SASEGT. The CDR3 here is CASSARPYAQSRANVLTF. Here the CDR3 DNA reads TGTGCCAGCAGTGCCAGACCTTATGCACAAAGTCGGGCCAACGTCCTGACTTTC.

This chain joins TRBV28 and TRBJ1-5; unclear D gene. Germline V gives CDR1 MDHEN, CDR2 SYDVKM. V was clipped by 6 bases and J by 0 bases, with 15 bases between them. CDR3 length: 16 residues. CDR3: CASSPPFITSNQPQHF. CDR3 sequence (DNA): TGTGCCAGCAGCCCACCCTTCATTACTAGCAATCAGCCCCAGCATTTT. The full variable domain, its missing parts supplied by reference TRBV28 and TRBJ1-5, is DVKVTQSSRYLVKRTGEKVFLECVQDMDHENMFWYRQDPGLGLRLIYFSYDVKMKEKGDIPEGYSVSREKKERFSLILESASTNQTSMYLCASSPPFITSNQPQHFGDGTRLSIL.

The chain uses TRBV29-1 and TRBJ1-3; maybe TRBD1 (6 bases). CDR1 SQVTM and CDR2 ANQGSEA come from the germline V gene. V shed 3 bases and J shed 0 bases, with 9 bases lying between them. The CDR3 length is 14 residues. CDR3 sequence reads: CSVDPTGSGNTIYF. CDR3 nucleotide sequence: TGCAGCGTTGACCCGACAGGCTCTGGAAACACCATATATTTT. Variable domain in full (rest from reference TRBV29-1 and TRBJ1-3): SAVISQKPSRDICQRGTSLTIQCQVDSQVTMMFWYRQQPGQSLTLIATANQGSEATYESGFVIDKFPISRPNLTFSTLTVSNMSPEDSSIYLCSVDPTGSGNTIYFGEGSWLTVV.

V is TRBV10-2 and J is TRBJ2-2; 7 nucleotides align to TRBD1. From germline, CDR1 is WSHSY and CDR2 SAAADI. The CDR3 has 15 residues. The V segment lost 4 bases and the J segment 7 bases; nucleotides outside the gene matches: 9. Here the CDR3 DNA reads TGCGCCAGCAGTGGAGGGGGCGCTTTGGGCGGGGAGCTGTTTTTT. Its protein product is CASSGGGALGGELFF.

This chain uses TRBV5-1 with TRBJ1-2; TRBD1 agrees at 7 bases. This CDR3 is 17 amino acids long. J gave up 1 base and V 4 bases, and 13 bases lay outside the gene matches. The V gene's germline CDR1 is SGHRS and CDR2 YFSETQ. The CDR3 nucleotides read TGCGCCAGCAGCCCAAGGGGCAGGGGGGATTTTAACTATGGCTACACCTTC. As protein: CASSPRGRGDFNYGYTF.

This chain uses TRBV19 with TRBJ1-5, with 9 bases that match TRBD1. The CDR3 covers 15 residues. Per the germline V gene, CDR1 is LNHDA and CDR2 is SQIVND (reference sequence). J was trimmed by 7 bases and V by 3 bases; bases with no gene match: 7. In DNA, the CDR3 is TGTGCCAGTAGTATGACAGGGGGAGGTAGGCAGCCCCAGCATTTT. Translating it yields CASSMTGGGRQPQHF.

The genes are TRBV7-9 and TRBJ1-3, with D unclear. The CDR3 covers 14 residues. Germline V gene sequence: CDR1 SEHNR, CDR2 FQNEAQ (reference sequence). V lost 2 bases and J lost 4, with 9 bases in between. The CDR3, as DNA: TGTGCCAGCAGCTTATTGGCAGACGGAAACACCATATATTTT. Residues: CASSLLADGNTIYF. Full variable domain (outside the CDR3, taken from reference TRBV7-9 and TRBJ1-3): DTGVSQNPRHKITKRGQNVTFRCDPISEHNRLYWYRQTLGQGPEFLTYFQNEAQLEKSRLLSDRFSAERPKGSFSTLEIQRTEQGDSAMYLCASSLLADGNTIYFGEGSWLTVV.

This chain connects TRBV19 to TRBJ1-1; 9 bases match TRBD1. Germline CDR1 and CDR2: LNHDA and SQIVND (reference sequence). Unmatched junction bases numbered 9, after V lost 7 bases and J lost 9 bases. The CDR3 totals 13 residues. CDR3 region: CASTLEGQGKAFF. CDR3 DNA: TGTGCCAGTACCTTAGAGGGACAGGGAAAAGCTTTCTTT.

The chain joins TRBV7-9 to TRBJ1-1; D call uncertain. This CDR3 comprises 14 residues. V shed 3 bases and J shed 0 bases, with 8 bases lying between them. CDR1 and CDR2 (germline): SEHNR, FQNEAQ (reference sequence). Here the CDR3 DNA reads TGTGCCAGCAGCTTCGGGCAGATGAACACTGAAGCTTTCTTT. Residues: CASSFGQMNTEAFF.